What follows are 27 T cell receptor beta chains derived from one specimen sequenced in a study of blood T cell repertoires in COVID-19. Data came from immunoSEQ multiplex PCR; TCRdb stores just in-frame clones and leaves some out. The sample consists of around 170,000 clones, roughly 77% of them appearing once. Sample: peripheral blood. These receptors all come from a man in his 70s with active or convalescent COVID-19.

The genes are TRBV2 and TRBJ2-1, with TRBD1 as a possible D gene (6 bases). Trimming left V 6 bases short and J 5 bases short, with 11 bases between. Germline V gene data show CDR1 as SNHLY and CDR2 as FYNNEI. There are 13 residues in the CDR3. The CDR3 protein is CASSSDRNNEQFF. The CDR3 nucleotides are TGTGCCAGCAGCTCAGACAGGAACAATGAGCAGTTCTTC.

V gene TRBV27 combines with J gene TRBJ1-2; a possible D gene is TRBD1 (5 bases). V was shortened by 2 bases and J by 7 bases, with 11 bases between the two germline ends. The CDR3 covers 13 residues. CDR1 MNHEY and CDR2 SMNVEV come from the germline V gene (reference sequence). The DNA for the CDR3 is TGTGCCAGCAGTTTAAAGGGGATCGGTGGCTACACCTTC. This codes for CASSLKGIGGYTF.

The V call is TRBV11-3, the J call TRBJ2-7; perhaps TRBD2 as D (6 bases). Germline lookup yields CDR1 SGHNT and CDR2 YENEEA. The CDR3 has 13 amino acids. Deletions cut 3 bases from V and 3 bases from J, with 9 bases between. The CDR3 loop reads CASSLRGSYEQYF. The CDR3 bases are TGTGCCAGCAGCTTGCGGGGTAGCTACGAGCAGTACTTC.

This clone was recorded once. This chain uses TRBV7-6 with TRBJ1-2; D not certain. The CDR3 spans 15 residues. The ends were cut back, 5 bases at V and 6 bases at J, with 19 bases in the middle. The germline CDR1 and CDR2 sequences are SGHVS and FNYEAQ. CDR3 residues: CASSPQPEGGHGYTF. Here the CDR3 DNA reads TGTGCCAGCAGCCCACAACCCGAGGGAGGGCATGGCTACACCTTC. The full variable domain, completed using reference TRBV7-6 and TRBJ1-2, is GAGVSQSPRYKVTKRGQDVALRCDPISGHVSLYWYRQALGQGPEFLTYFNYEAQQDKSGLPNDRFSAERPEGSISTLTIQRTEQRDSAMYRCASSPQPEGGHGYTFGSGTRLTVV.

The chain has TRBV6-2 or TRBV6-3 and TRBJ1-5, with D possibly matching TRBD1 (5 bases). Germline V gene sequence: CDR1 MNHEY, CDR2 SVGEGT. Trimming removed 3 bases from V and 6 bases from J, with 12 bases in between. This CDR3 has 14 amino acids. The CDR3 nucleotides read TGTGCCAGCAGTTATCCAGGGTTGAGTCAGCCCCAGCATTTT. Its translation is CASSYPGLSQPQHF.

The genes are TRBV9 and TRBJ2-2, with a tentative D call TRBD2 (6 bases). V lost 4 bases, J lost 6 bases, and 19 bases lay in between. The length of the CDR3 is 16 residues. The V gene's germline CDR1 is SGDLS and CDR2 YYNGEE. DNA for the CDR3: TGTGCCAGCAGCTCTTCGGGGGACCCCCAGGCCGGGGAGCTGTTTTTT. The encoded protein is CASSSSGDPQAGELFF.

The chain carries TRBV19 and TRBJ1-4; D ambiguous. V lost 11 bases to trimming and J lost 6 bases, with 13 bases between them. Germline values: CDR1 LNHDA, CDR2 SQIVND (reference sequence). CDR3 size: 12 residues. The CDR3 DNA reads as TGTGCCTGCCTCGGTTTTGATGAAAAACTGTTTTTT. Amino acids: CACLGFDEKLFF.

This chain connects TRBV10-1 to TRBJ2-1, with 7 bases aligning to TRBD2. V shed 0 bases and J 4 bases; nucleotides not matched to a gene: 9. CDR1 and CDR2 (germline): WNHNN, SYGVQD (reference sequence). CDR3 size: 17 residues. CDR3 DNA: TGCGCCAGCAGTGAGTCGGGGAGCGGGACCGGATACAATGAGCAGTTCTTC. The encoded protein is CASSESGSGTGYNEQFF.

The rearrangement uses TRBV7-2 and TRBJ1-3; a possible D gene is TRBD1 (5 bases). Germline CDR1 is SGHTA and CDR2 is FQGNSA. CDR3 size: 13 residues. Trimming took 5 bases from V and 3 from J, leaving 8 bases between them. DNA for the CDR3: TGTGCCAGCAGCAGGGGCCATGGAAACACCATATATTTT. The encoded protein is CASSRGHGNTIYF. Supplemented by reference TRBV7-2 and TRBJ1-3, the full variable domain reads GAGVSQSPSNKVTEKGKDVELRCDPISGHTALYWYRQSLGQGLEFLIYFQGNSAPDKSGLPSDRFSAERTGGSVSTLTIQRTQQEDSAVYLCASSRGHGNTIYFGEGSWLTVV.

The chain combines TRBV11-3 with TRBJ2-1; a weak D match, TRBD2 (6 bases). V was shortened by 1 base and J by 5 bases, with 18 bases between the two germline ends. Germline CDR1 and CDR2: SGHNT and YENEEA. CDR3 length: 17 amino acids. CDR3 amino acids: CASSLVALATHNNEQFF. The CDR3 region has the DNA TGTGCCAGCAGCTTAGTCGCCCTAGCGACTCATAACAATGAGCAGTTCTTC.

The V call is TRBV9, the J call TRBJ1-1; D might be TRBD1 (5 bases). Germline loops: CDR1 SGDLS, CDR2 YYNGEE. V was pared by 2 bases and J by 0 bases, with 8 bases between. The CDR3 is made up of 14 amino acids. CDR3 amino acids: CASSVDSLNTEAFF. CDR3 nucleotides: TGTGCCAGCAGCGTTGACAGCCTGAACACTGAAGCTTTCTTT.

The gene calls are TRBV4-1 and TRBJ1-6; no firm D call. The CDR3 runs 17 residues. V lost 2 bases, J lost 0 bases, and 11 bases lay in between. In germline, CDR1 is MGHRA, CDR2 YSYEKL. CDR3 in amino acids: CASSQTEGFSYNSPLHF. CDR3 sequence (DNA): TGCGCCAGCAGCCAAACGGAGGGATTCTCCTATAATTCACCCCTCCACTTT.

V and J are TRBV7-9 and TRBJ2-3, with D maybe TRBD1 (6 bases). Germline V lookup: CDR1 SEHNR, CDR2 FQNEAQ (reference sequence). The germline V and J ends were trimmed by 5 bases and 5 bases, with 23 bases remaining between them. This CDR3 has 17 amino acids. The DNA of the CDR3 is TGTGCCAGCAGCCCCCAACTTTGGGGGACATATGAAGATACGCAGTATTTT. Residues: CASSPQLWGTYEDTQYF.

This clone was detected once. J is TRBJ2-3 and V is TRBV19; 7 bases are shared with TRBD2. CDR3 length equals 15 residues. V gave up 2 bases and J gave up 2 bases; unmatched junction bases: 4. From germline, CDR1 is LNHDA and CDR2 SQIVND (reference sequence). This CDR3 is CASSILRGNTDTQYF. CDR3 sequence (DNA): TGTGCCAGTAGTATACTGCGGGGGAACACAGATACGCAGTATTTT.

The chain is built from TRBV7-6 and TRBJ1-1; the D gene is possibly TRBD1 (6 bases). Trimming pared 4 bases from V and 0 bases from J, leaving 15 bases between. The CDR3 totals 16 residues. Germline V gene lookup returns CDR1 SGHVS and CDR2 FNYEAQ. The CDR3 spells CASSSQGTHMNTEAFF. DNA for the CDR3: TGTGCCAGCAGCTCTCAGGGGACCCATATGAACACTGAAGCTTTCTTT.

This sequence joins TRBV13 and TRBJ2-1; D might be TRBD1 (6 bases). The CDR3 runs to 14 residues. Between the trimmed V and J ends, which lost 5 bases and 3 bases, there was a span of 11 bases. Looked up from germline, CDR1 is PRHDT and CDR2 is FYEKMQ (reference sequence). CDR3 DNA sequence: TGTGCCAGCAGCCCAGGGGCTAACTACAATGAGCAGTTCTTC. This sequence encodes CASSPGANYNEQFF.

The chain employs TRBV28 and TRBJ2-7; TRBD1 is a possible D gene (6 bases). From germline, CDR1 is MDHEN and CDR2 SYDVKM. This CDR3 has 15 amino acids. The V end was cut by 5 bases, the J end by 5 bases, with 19 bases between. DNA of the CDR3: TGTGCCAGCAGTCTCTCAACGGCAGGGGACGACGAGCAGTACTTC. Its protein product is CASSLSTAGDDEQYF.

V is TRBV6-5 and J is TRBJ2-3, with 11 nucleotides matching TRBD2. Germline assignment: CDR1 MNHEY and CDR2 SVGAGI. This CDR3 region has 16 residues. Unmatched junction bases numbered 7, after V lost 2 bases and J lost 6 bases. CDR3 residues: CASSYVSGGASDTQYF. CDR3 bases: TGTGCCAGCAGTTACGTTAGCGGGGGGGCCTCGGATACGCAGTATTTT.

The CDR3, as DNA: TGTGCCAGTAGTATCTGGGACAACACTCCTGGAGATACGCAGTATTTT. Protein product: CASSIWDNTPGDTQYF. The V and J genes are TRBV19 and TRBJ2-3, with D tentatively TRBD1 (6 bases). The CDR3 length is 16 residues. Germline V gene sequence: CDR1 LNHDA, CDR2 SQIVND (reference sequence). The germline V and J ends were trimmed by 3 bases and 5 bases, with 18 bases remaining between them.

This chain joins TRBV6-5 and TRBJ2-7; 11 nucleotides align to TRBD1. V shed 6 bases and J 3 bases; nucleotides not matched to a gene: 7. This CDR3 has 15 amino acids. Germline V lookup: CDR1 MNHEY, CDR2 SVGAGI. As DNA, the CDR3 is TGTGCCAGCAGACTCTCCGGGACAGGGGGCTACGAGCAGTACTTC. Amino acid sequence: CASRLSGTGGYEQYF.

This clone was seen just once. The gene calls are TRBV7-3 and TRBJ2-1, with 7 bases matching TRBD1. Trimming cost V 4 bases and J 2 bases; bases outside gene matches: 8. This CDR3 region has 16 residues. CDR1 is SGHTA and CDR2 is FQGTGA in the germline V gene. The CDR3 coding sequence is TGTGCCAGCAGCTCTCCTGACAGGGCCCCCTACAATGAGCAGTTCTTC. It specifies CASSSPDRAPYNEQFF.

This clone was detected only once. This sequence joins TRBV3-1 (or the pseudogene TRBV3-2) and TRBJ1-1; a weak D match, TRBD1 (6 bases). Germline assignment: CDR1 LGHDT and CDR2 YNNKEL (reference sequence). V gave up 4 bases and J gave up 8 bases, with 20 bases separating them. This CDR3 comprises 15 residues. CDR3 nucleotide sequence: TGTGCCAGCAGCCTTAATAGGGGACAAGGGGTGGAAGCTTTCTTT. The encoded protein is CASSLNRGQGVEAFF.

This sequence joins TRBV2 and TRBJ1-2, with D possibly being TRBD1 (5 bases). Germline CDR1 SNHLY, CDR2 FYNNEI. This CDR3 has 13 amino acids. Trimming pared 4 bases from V and 2 bases from J, leaving 8 bases between. The CDR3 bases are TGTGCCAGCAGTGCAGGGATCAACTATGGCTACACCTTC. This translates into CASSAGINYGYTF.

The rearrangement joins TRBV6-5 to TRBJ1-2; D might be TRBD1 (5 bases). Trimming took off 8 bases at V and 4 bases at J, with 11 bases between the two ends. From germline, CDR1 is MNHEY and CDR2 SVGAGI. The CDR3 has 12 residues. CDR3 sequence reads: CASQDSVYGYTF. CDR3 coding DNA: TGTGCCAGCCAAGACAGCGTCTATGGCTACACCTTC.

The chain uses TRBV29-1 and TRBJ1-2, with 9 bases aligning to TRBD1. Germline lookup yields CDR1 SQVTM and CDR2 ANQGSEA. CDR3 length: 14 residues. Germline trimming cut 2 bases from V and 8 bases from J; bases unmatched to any gene: 9. CDR3 nucleotide sequence: TGCAGCGTTGAATTGACAGGGGGGGTGTCGGGCTACACCTTC. The encoded protein is CSVELTGGVSGYTF. Looking up the rest from reference TRBV29-1 and TRBJ1-2 gives the full variable domain: SAVISQKPSRDICQRGTSLTIQCQVDSQVTMMFWYRQQPGQSLTLIATANQGSEATYESGFVIDKFPISRPNLTFSTLTVSNMSPEDSSIYLCSVELTGGVSGYTFGSGTRLTVV.

With respect to this clone: The conserved closing phenylalanine or tryptophan is absent in this CDR3, likely reflecting a read error. The DNA is left out, because the CDR3 cannot be placed on it with certainty; the CDR3 is given as TCRdb lists it. The chain joins TRBV20-1 to TRBJ1-1; the DNA was not used to check the table's D call, TRBD1. The V gene's germline CDR1 is DFQATT and CDR2 SNEGSKA (reference sequence). The CDR3 comprises 10 residues, both ends counted. CDR3 amino acids: CSASRDRGVL.

In the case of this clone: The same CDR3 can be traced to other DNA sequences in this sample. This chain links TRBV5-1 with TRBJ2-7, with 9 bases identical to TRBD1. Trimming at V came to 4 bases and at J to 6 bases, leaving 8 bases not matched to a gene. This CDR3 region has 14 residues. CDR1 is SGHRS, CDR2 YFSETQ, per germline. The CDR3 DNA sequence: TGCGCCAGCAGCCCCCGGACAGGGGAAAGCGAGCAGTACTTC. It codes for CASSPRTGESEQYF. Based on the CDR3 plus reference TRBV5-1 and TRBJ2-7, the full variable domain is KAGVTQTPRYLIKTRGQQVTLSCSPISGHRSVSWYQQTPGQGLQFLFEYFSETQRNKGNFPGRFSGRQFSNSRSEMNVSTLELGDSALYLCASSPRTGESEQYFGPGTRLTVT.